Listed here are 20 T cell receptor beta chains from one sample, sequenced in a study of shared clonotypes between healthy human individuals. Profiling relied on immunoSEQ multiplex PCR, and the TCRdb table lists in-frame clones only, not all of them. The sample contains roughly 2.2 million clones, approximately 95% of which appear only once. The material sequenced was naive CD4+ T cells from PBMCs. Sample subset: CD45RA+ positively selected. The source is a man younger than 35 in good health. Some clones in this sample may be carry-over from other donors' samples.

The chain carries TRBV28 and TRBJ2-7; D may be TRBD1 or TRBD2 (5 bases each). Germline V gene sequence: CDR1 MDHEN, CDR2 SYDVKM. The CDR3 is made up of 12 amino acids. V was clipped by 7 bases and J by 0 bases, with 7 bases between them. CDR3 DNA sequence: TGTGCCAGCAACGGGGCCTCCTACGAGCAGTACTTC. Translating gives CASNGASYEQYF.

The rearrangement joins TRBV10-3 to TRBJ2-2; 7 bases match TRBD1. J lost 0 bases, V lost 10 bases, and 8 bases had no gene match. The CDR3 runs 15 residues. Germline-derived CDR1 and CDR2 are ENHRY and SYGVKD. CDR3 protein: CASQQGQTNTGELFF. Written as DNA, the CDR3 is TGTGCCAGCCAACAGGGACAGACGAACACCGGGGAGCTGTTTTTT.

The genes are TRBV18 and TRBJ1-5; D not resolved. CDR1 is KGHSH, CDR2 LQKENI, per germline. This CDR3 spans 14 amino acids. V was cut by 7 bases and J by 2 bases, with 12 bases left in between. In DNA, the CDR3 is TGTGCCAGCTGCGCAGGAGGCGGCAATCAGCCCCAGCATTTT. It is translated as CASCAGGGNQPQHF.

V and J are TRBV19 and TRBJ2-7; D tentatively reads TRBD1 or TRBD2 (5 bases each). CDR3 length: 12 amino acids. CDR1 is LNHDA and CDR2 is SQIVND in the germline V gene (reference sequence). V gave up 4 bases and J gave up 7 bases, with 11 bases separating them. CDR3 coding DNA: TGTGCCAGTAGTAGGGGGAGATGGGAGCAGTACTTC. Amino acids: CASSRGRWEQYF.

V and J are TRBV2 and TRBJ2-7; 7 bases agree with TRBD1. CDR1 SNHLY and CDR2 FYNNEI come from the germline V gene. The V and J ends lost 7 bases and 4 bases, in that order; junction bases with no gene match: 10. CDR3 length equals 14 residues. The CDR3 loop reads CASTPRGLVYEQYF. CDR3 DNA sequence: TGTGCCAGCACCCCGAGGGGGCTGGTGTACGAGCAGTACTTC.

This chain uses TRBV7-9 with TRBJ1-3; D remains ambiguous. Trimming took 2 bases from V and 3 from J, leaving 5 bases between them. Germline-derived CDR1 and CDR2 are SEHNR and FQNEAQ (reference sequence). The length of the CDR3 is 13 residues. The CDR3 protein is CASSLIVGNTIYF. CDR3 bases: TGTGCCAGCAGCTTAATTGTTGGAAACACCATATATTTT.

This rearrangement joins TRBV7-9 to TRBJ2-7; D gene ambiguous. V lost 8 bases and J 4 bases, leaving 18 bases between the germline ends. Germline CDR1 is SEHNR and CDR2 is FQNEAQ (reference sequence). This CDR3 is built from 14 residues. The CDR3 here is CASEANDLTYEQYF. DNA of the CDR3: TGTGCCAGCGAGGCTAACGATCTTACTTACGAGCAGTACTTC.

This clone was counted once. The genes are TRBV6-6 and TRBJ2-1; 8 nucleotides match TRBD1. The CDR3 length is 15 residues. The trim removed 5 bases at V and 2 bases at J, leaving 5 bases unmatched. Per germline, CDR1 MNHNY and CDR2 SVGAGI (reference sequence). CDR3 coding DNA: TGTGCCAGCAGTCCCGGGACAGGAGCCTACAATGAGCAGTTCTTC. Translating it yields CASSPGTGAYNEQFF.

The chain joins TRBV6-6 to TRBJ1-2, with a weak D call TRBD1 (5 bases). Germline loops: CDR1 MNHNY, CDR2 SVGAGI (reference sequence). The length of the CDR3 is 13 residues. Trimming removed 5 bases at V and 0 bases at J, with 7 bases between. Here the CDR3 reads CASSDRANYGYTF. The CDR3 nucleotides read TGTGCCAGCAGTGACAGAGCTAACTATGGCTACACCTTC.

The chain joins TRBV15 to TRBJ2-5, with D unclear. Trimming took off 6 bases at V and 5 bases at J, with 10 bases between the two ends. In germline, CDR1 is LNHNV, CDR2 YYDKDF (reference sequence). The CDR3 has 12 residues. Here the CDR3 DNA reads TGTGCCACCAGTCGAGCCGTGGAGACCCAGTACTTC. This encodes CATSRAVETQYF.

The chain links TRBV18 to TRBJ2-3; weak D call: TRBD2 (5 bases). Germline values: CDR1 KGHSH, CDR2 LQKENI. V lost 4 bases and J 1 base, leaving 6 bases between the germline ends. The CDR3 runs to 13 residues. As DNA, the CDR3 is TGTGCCAGCTCACAGGGAGGCACAGATACGCAGTATTTT. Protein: CASSQGGTDTQYF. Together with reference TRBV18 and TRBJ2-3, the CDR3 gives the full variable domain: NAGVMQNPRHLVRRRGQEARLRCSPMKGHSHVYWYRQLPEEGLKFMVYLQKENIIDESGMPKERFSAEFPKEGPSILRIQQVVRGDSAAYFCASSQGGTDTQYFGPGTRLTVL.

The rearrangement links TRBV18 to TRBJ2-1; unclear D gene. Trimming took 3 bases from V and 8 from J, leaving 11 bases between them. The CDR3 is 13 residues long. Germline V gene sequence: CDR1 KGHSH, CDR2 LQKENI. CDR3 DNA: TGTGCCAGCTCACCCCCCTCCACTGATGAGCAGTTCTTC. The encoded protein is CASSPPSTDEQFF.

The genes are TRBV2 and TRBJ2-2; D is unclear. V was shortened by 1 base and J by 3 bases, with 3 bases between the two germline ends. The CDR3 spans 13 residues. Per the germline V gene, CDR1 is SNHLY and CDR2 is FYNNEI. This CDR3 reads CASSEGDTGELFF. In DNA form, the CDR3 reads TGTGCCAGCAGTGAAGGGGACACCGGGGAGCTGTTTTTT.

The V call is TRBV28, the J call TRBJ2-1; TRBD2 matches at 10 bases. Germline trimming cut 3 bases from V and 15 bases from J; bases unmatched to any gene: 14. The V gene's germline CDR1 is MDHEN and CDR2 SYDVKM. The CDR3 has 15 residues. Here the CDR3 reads CASSFPSGRGLGPFF. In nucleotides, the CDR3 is TGTGCCAGCAGTTTTCCGAGCGGGAGGGGACTTGGTCCGTTCTTC.

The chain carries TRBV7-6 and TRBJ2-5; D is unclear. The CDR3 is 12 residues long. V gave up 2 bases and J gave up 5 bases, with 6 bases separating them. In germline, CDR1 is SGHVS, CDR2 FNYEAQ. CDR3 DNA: TGTGCCAGCAGCTTACTCCGGGAGACCCAGTACTTC. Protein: CASSLLRETQYF.

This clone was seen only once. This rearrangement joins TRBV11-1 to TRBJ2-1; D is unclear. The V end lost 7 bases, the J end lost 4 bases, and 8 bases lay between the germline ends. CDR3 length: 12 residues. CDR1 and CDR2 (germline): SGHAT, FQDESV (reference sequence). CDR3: CASKTAYNEQFF. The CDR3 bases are TGTGCCAGCAAAACAGCTTACAATGAGCAGTTCTTC.

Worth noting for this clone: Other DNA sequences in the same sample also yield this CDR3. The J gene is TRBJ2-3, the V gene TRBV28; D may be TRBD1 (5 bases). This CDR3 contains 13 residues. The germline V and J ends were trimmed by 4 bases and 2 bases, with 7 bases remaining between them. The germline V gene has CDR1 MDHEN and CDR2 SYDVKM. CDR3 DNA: TGTGCCAGCAGTTCCAGGGACACAGATACGCAGTATTTT. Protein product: CASSSRDTDTQYF.

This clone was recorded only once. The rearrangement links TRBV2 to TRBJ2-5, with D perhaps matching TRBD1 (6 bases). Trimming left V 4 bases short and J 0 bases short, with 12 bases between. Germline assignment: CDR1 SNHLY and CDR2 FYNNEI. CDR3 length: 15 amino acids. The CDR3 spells CASSATRQDQETQYF. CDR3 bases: TGTGCCAGCAGTGCAACCCGACAGGACCAAGAGACCCAGTACTTC.

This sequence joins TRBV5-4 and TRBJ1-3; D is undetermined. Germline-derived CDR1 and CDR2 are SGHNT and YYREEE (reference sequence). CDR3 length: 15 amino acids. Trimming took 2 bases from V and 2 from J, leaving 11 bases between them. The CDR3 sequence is CASSLSQTAGNTIYF. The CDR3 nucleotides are TGTGCCAGCAGCTTAAGTCAGACGGCTGGAAACACCATATATTTT. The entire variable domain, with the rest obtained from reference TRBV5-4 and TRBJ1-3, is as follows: ETGVTQSPTHLIKTRGQQVTLRCSSQSGHNTVSWYQQALGQGPQFIFQYYREEENGRGNFPPRFSGLQFPNYSSELNVNALELDDSALYLCASSLSQTAGNTIYFGEGSWLTVV.

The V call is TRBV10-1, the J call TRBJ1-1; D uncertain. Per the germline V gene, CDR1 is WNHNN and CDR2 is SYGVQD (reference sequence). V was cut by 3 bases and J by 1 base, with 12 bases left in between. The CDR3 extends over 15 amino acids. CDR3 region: CASSDTTRSNTEAFF. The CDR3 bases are TGCGCCAGCAGTGACACGACCCGGTCGAACACTGAAGCTTTCTTT.